This T cell receptor beta chain was sequenced for a study of CD8+ T cells in alopecia areata. Treatment: oral pan-JAK inhibitor, 5-10 mg twice daily. Once RNA had been extracted, it was reverse transcribed into cDNA to act as the sequencing template. Method: immunoSEQ multiplex PCR; TCRdb's copy keeps in-frame clones and lacks some. The top ten hold 8.5% to 14% of the sample, which has around 100,000 clones, 86% seen once. Germline CDR1 reads MNHEY; CDR2 reads SMNVEV (reference sequence). The CDR3 spans 12 residues. Deletions cut 7 bases from V and 5 bases from J, with 11 bases between. This clone occurred once.

Source: CD8+ T cells sorted from blood, taken around week 30, from a patient treated with tofacitinib. The sequence came from a human donor with alopecia areata. This chain uses TRBV27 with TRBJ1-1; possibly TRBD1 for D (5 bases). The CDR3 nucleotides are TGTGCCAGCATCGGGGGGGGGACTGAAGCTTTCTTT. Its translation: CASIGGGTEAFF.